This record concerns one T cell receptor (beta chain) sequence. These data are taken from a study of control samples from healthy donors and cancer patients. Trimming left V 1 base short and J 6 bases short, with 11 bases between. CDR1 is SNHLY, CDR2 FYNNEI, per germline. The CDR3 has 14 amino acids. Assay used: immunoSEQ multiplex PCR; TCRdb lists only in-frame clones, some missing. The data contain 63,000 or so clones, about 87% of them seen just once; the ten biggest clones take up roughly 28%. The chain combines TRBV2 with TRBJ2-3, with D possibly being TRBD2 (7 bases). Sample: blood. This TCR derives from a man aged 50-60 years in good health. DNA of the CDR3: TGTGCCAGCAGTGAAGAGGGGGGGGAGGATACGCAGTATTTT. This sequence encodes CASSEEGGEDTQYF. Together with reference TRBV2 and TRBJ2-3, the CDR3 gives the full variable domain: EPEVTQTPSHQVTQMGQEVILRCVPISNHLYFYWYRQILGQKVEFLVSFYNNEISEKSEIFDDQFSVERPDGSNFTLKIRSTKLEDSAMYFCASSEEGGEDTQYFGPGTRLTVL.